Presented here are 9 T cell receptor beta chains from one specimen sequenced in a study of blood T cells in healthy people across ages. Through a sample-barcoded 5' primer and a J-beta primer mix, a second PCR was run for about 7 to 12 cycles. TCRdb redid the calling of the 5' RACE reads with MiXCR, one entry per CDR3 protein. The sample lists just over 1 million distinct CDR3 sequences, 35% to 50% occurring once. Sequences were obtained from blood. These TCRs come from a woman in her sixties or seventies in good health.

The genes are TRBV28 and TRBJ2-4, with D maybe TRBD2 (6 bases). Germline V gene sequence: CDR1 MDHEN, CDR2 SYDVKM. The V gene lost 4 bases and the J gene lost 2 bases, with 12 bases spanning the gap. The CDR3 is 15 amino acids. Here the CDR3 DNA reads TGTGCCAGCAGTTCACCGGGACTGACCAAAAACATTCAGTACTTC. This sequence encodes CASSSPGLTKNIQYF.

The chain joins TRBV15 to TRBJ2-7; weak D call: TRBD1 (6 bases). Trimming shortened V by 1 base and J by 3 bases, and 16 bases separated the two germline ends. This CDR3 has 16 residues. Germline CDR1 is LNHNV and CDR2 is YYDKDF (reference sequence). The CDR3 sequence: CATSRGRLQGRYEQYF. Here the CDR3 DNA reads TGTGCCACCAGCAGAGGCCGGTTACAGGGCCGCTACGAGCAGTACTTC.

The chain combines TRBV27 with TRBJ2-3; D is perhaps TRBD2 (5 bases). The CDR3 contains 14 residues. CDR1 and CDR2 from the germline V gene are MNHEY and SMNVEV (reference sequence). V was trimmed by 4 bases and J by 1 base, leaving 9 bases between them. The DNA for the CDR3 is TGTGCCAGCAGTTACGGGGTGCGCACAGATACGCAGTATTTT. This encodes CASSYGVRTDTQYF.

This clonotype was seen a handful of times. In nucleotides, the CDR3 is TGTGCCAGCAGCGTGTTTTCAGGGGGAGGAGCGGTACACACCGGGGAGCTGTTTTTT. Amino acid sequence: CASSVFSGGGAVHTGELFF. This chain uses TRBV9 with TRBJ2-2; tentatively, D is TRBD1 (7 bases). Germline V gene lookup returns CDR1 SGDLS and CDR2 YYNGEE. The length of the CDR3 is 19 residues. V shed 2 bases and J shed 3 bases, with 23 bases lying between them. Drawing the rest from reference TRBV9 and TRBJ2-2, the complete variable domain is DSGVTQTPKHLITATGQRVTLRCSPRSGDLSVYWYQQSLDQGLQFLIQYYNGEERAKGNILERFSAQQFPDLHSELNLSSLELGDSALYFCASSVFSGGGAVHTGELFFGEGSRLTVL.

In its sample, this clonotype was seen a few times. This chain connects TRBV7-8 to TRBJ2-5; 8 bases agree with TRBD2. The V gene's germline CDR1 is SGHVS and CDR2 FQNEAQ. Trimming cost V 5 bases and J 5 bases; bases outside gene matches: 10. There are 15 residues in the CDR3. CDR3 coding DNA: TGTGCCAGCAGCCTCGGGGTAGCGGGATTGGAGACCCAGTACTTC. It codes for CASSLGVAGLETQYF.

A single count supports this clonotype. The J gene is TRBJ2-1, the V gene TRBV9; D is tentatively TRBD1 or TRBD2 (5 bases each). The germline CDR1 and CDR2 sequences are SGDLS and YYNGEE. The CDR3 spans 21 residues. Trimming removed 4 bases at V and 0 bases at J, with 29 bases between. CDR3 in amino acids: CASSPLGLSATSRSSYNEQFF. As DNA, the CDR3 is TGTGCCAGCAGCCCCCTGGGGCTTAGCGCCACTTCCCGAAGCTCCTACAATGAGCAGTTCTTC.

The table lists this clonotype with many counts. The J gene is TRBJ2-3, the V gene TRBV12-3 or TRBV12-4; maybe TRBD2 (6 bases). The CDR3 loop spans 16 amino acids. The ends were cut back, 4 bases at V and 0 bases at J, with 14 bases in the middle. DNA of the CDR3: TGTGCCAGCAGTTCTCTGGGACTCTCTAGCACAGATACGCAGTATTTT. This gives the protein CASSSLGLSSTDTQYF.

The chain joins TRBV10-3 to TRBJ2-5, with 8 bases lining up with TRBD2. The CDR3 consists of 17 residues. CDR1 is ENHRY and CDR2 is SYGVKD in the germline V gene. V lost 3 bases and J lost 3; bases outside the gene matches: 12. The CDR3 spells CAISDPGGVARKETQYF. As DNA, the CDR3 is TGTGCCATCAGTGACCCCGGGGGGGTAGCCCGAAAAGAGACCCAGTACTTC.

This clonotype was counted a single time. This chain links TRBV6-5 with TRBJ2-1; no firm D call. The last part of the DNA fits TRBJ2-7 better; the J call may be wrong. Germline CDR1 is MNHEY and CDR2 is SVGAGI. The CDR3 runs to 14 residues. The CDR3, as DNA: TGTGCCAGCAGCCCGGCCTACTCCTACAATGAGCAGTACTTC. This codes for CASSPAYSYNEQYF.